The 4 T cell receptor beta chains below come from one sample, sequenced in a study of read filtering for tumor transcriptome and immune sequencing. This library used 300 to 500 ng RNA and molecular barcoded adaptors spanning alpha/delta and beta/gamma chains. TCRdb called the reads again in MiXCR, with one record for every CDR3 protein. The table records more than 100,000 distinct CDR3 sequences, about an eighth of them present only once. Sequencing was done on a sample of a population of CD138-negative cells sorted from bone marrow. The receptors were sampled from a donor at least 40 years old with multiple myeloma.

This clonotype was detected many times. V usage is TRBV3-1 and J usage is TRBJ2-1; TRBD2 aligns across 13 bases. V dropped 1 base and J dropped 8; count of bases not matched to a gene: 5. Per the germline V gene, CDR1 is LGHDT and CDR2 is YNNKEL (reference sequence). The CDR3 has 16 amino acids. The CDR3 reads CASSQGPGLAGYEQFF. CDR3 in DNA: TGTGCCAGCAGCCAAGGACCGGGACTAGCGGGGTATGAGCAGTTCTTC.

This clonotype showed up many times. The gene calls are TRBV5-5 and TRBJ1-5; D unresolved. Germline V gives CDR1 SGHKS, CDR2 YYEKEE (reference sequence). This CDR3 comprises 15 residues. V was cut by 2 bases and J by 8 bases, with 17 bases left in between. CDR3 in amino acids: CASSFESTLKEPQHF. Here the CDR3 DNA reads TGTGCCAGCAGCTTCGAGTCGACCCTTAAAGAGCCCCAGCATTTT.

In its sample, this clonotype was seen many times. The chain carries TRBV9 and TRBJ2-2; 7 nucleotides match TRBD1. The germline V gene encodes CDR1 SGDLS and CDR2 YYNGEE. This CDR3 is built from 15 residues. J gave up 4 bases and V 6 bases, and 9 bases lay outside the gene matches. The chain's CDR3 is CASTPGTEGTGELFF. In DNA, the CDR3 is TGTGCCAGCACCCCCGGGACAGAGGGCACCGGGGAGCTGTTTTTT.

In its sample, this clonotype was seen many times. V usage is TRBV13 and J usage is TRBJ2-2; possible D gene TRBD1, 6 bases. CDR1 is PRHDT, CDR2 FYEKMQ, per germline (reference sequence). V was clipped by 5 bases and J by 3 bases, with 13 bases between them. The CDR3 is made up of 15 amino acids. CDR3 region: CASSPFRGDTGELFF. The CDR3 nucleotides read TGTGCCAGCAGCCCCTTCAGGGGCGACACCGGGGAGCTGTTTTTT.